Given below is one TCR beta chain in context. It has no known antigen specificity. No base quality information exists; no much larger clone differs at one position. As encoded in the germline V gene, CDR1 is SGHRS while CDR2 is YFSETQ. Ends trimmed: V by 4 bases, J by 4 bases; bases unmatched to a gene: 6. Reading from cysteine to phenylalanine, the CDR3 counts 14 amino acids. The CDR3 DNA has 42 bases and is translated from base 1. TCRbeta CDR3 regions were amplified from genomic DNA by means of the immunoSEQ Assay, a bias-controlled multiplex PCR. For the original study's pipeline: The number of nucleated cells in each sample was estimated by amplification of reference gene primers within the assay. Sequence reads were collapsed and filtered to measure the absolute abundance of every unique TCRbeta CDR3 rearrangement. Productive Simpson clonality was computed per sample as the square root of Simpson's diversity index over productive rearrangements. TCRdb's version of the immuneACCESS table is confined to in-frame rearrangements and falls short of the full clone set. An unresolved V gene accounts for under half of the shortfall where checked; the remainder is of unknown origin. The V and J calls and clone size are taken from that table; D and trimming were inferred from the DNA. Recorded for this sample are fewer than 200,000 clones; 83% of them occurred a single time. The leading ten clones occupy 4.4% of the sample.

The data are from a study of blood T cell repertoires in COVID-19 (TCRdb year 2020). Some background on the complete study: The collaborator samples originated in the United States, Italy and Spain and spanned the acute and convalescent phases of COVID-19. The material from the prospective study consisted of cDNA or gDNA derived from T cells, B-cell-depleted T cells, or PBMCs. The dataset comprised deeply sampled blood TCRbeta repertoires from subjects exposed to, actively infected with, or recovered from COVID-19. The repertoires were released in a freely available public database intended as a resource for research on the immune response to SARS-CoV-2. The samples were drawn from the first 160 participants of the ongoing ImmuneRACE study and from roughly 1,300 subjects provided by 6 global collaborators. A de-identified subject ID, COVID-19 status, age in years and sex were almost always included in the sample metadata. HLA class I and class II types, where available, came from metadata supplied by the sample provider rather than from assay-based typing.

Enrolling through a virtual design, the prospective study's participants ranged in age from roughly 18 to 95 years and lived across about two dozen United States geographic areas. To assign participants to cohorts, the prospective study relied on clinical history that participants themselves reported in a screening survey and a study questionnaire. ImmuneRACE Cohort 3 recovered participants were defined by two consecutive negative NP/OP PCR tests, healthcare professional clearance, or symptom resolution. Mobile phlebotomists in the prospective study collected whole blood, serum and a nasopharyngeal or oropharyngeal swab from every participant. Prospective study participants could optionally give additional blood draws and questionnaires over an approximately 2-month period. Prospective study blood samples were shipped either frozen or at room temperature before DNA extraction. Study-wide conclusions, independent of this receptor: The amount of clinical and demographic metadata varied by source and participant and was provided uncurated.

This sequence originates from a woman aged 45-59 years who had recovered from COVID-19. Recombination joined TRBV5-1 with TRBJ2-3; the central 7 bases match TRBD2. Material for sequencing was PBMCs or T cells enriched from blood (not recorded which). The CDR3 reads as follows: CASSPGLGADTQYF. The DNA sequence is as follows: TGCGCCAGCAGCCCCGGACTAGGAGCAGATACGCAGTATTTT. The CDR3, completed at both ends by the reference TRBV5-1 and TRBJ2-3 genes, gives the full variable domain KAGVTQTPRYLIKTRGQQVTLSCSPISGHRSVSWYQQTPGQGLQFLFEYFSETQRNKGNFPGRFSGRQFSNSRSEMNVSTLELGDSALYLCASSPGLGADTQYFGPGTRLTVL.